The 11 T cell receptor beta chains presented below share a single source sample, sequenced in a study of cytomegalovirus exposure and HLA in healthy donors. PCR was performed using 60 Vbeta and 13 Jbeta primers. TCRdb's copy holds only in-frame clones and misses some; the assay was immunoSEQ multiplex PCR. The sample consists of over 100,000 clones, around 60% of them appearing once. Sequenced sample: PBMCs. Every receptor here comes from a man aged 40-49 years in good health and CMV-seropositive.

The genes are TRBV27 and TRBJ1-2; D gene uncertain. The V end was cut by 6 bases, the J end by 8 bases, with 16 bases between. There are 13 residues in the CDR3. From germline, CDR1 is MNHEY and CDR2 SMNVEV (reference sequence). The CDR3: CASSPNTGGGYTF. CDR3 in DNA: TGTGCCAGCAGCCCAAATACGGGCGGGGGCTACACCTTC.

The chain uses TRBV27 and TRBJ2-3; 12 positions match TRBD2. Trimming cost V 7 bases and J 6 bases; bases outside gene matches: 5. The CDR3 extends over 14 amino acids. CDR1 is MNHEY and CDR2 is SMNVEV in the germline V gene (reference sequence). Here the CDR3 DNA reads TGTGCCAGCAAGGGACTAGCGGGTTCCGATACGCAGTATTTT. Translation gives CASKGLAGSDTQYF.

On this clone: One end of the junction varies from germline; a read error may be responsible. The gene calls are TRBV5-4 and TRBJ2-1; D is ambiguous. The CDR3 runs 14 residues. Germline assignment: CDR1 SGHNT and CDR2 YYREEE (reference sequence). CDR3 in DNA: TGTGCCAGCAGCTTGGCCCGAAGTAGTAGCCCGGCGGTCTTC. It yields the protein CASSLARSSSPAVF. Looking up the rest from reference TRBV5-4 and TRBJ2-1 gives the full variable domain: ETGVTQSPTHLIKTRGQQVTLRCSSQSGHNTVSWYQQALGQGPQFIFQYYREEENGRGNFPPRFSGLQFPNYSSELNVNALELDDSALYLCASSLARSSSPAVFGPGTRLTVL.

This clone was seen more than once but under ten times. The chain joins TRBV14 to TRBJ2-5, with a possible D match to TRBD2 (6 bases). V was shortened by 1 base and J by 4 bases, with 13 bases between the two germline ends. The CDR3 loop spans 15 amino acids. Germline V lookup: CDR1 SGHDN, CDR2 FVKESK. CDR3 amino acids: CASSQVRDWRETQYF. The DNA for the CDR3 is TGTGCCAGCAGCCAAGTTCGGGACTGGAGAGAGACCCAGTACTTC.

DNA for the CDR3: TGCAGCGTTGAGTGGACAGGGAATGAAAAACTGTTTTTT. Residues: CSVEWTGNEKLFF. The chain joins TRBV29-1 to TRBJ1-4; 8 bases fit TRBD1. CDR1 is SQVTM, CDR2 ANQGSEA, per germline. This CDR3 has 13 residues. V gave up 3 bases and J gave up 5 bases; unmatched junction bases: 2. Full variable domain (remainder filled in from reference TRBV29-1 and TRBJ1-4): SAVISQKPSRDICQRGTSLTIQCQVDSQVTMMFWYRQQPGQSLTLIATANQGSEATYESGFVIDKFPISRPNLTFSTLTVSNMSPEDSSIYLCSVEWTGNEKLFFGSGTQLSVL.

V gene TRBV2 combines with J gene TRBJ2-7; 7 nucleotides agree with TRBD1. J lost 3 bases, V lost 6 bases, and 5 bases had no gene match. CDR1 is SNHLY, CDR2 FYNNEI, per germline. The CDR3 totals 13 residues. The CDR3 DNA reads TGTGCCAGCAGCCAAGGGGGCGGCTACGAGCAGTACTTC. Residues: CASSQGGGYEQYF.

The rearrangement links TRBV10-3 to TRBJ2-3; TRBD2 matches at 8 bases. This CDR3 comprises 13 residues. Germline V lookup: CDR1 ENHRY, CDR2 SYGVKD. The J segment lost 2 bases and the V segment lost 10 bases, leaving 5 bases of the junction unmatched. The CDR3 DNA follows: TGTGCCACAGTTAGCGGGAACACAGATACGCAGTATTTT. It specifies CATVSGNTDTQYF.

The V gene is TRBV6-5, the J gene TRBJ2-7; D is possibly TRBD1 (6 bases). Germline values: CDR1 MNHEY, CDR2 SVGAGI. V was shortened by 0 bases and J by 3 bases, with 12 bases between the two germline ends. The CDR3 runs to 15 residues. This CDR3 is CASSYSGTGFYEQYF. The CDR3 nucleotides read TGTGCCAGCAGTTACTCAGGTACAGGGTTCTACGAGCAGTACTTC.

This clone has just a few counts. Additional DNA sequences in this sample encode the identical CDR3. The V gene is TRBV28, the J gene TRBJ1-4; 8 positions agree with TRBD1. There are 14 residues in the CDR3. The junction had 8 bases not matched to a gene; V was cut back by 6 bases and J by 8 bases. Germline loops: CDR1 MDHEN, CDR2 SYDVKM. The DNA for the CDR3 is TGTGCCAGCAGCCGAGGACAGGGACGGGAAAAACTGTTTTTT. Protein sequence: CASSRGQGREKLFF.

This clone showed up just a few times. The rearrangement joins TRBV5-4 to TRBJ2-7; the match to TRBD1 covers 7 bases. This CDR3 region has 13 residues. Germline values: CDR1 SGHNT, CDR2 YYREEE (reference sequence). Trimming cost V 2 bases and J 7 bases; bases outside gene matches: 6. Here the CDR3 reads CASSFAGGLEQYF. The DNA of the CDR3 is TGTGCCAGCAGCTTCGCAGGGGGATTAGAGCAGTACTTC.

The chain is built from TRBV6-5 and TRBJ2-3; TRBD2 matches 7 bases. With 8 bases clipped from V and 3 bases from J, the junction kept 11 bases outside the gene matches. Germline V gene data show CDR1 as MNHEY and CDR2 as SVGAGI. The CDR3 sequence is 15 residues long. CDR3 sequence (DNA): TGTGCCAGCCGGCCGGGAGCGGGGTTTACAGATACGCAGTATTTT. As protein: CASRPGAGFTDTQYF.